The source of this T cell receptor (beta chain) is a study of OX40 agonist ivuxolimab in advanced cancers. General notes on the study: Ivuxolimab was a fully human IgG2 agonistic monoclonal antibody targeting the costimulatory receptor OX40 (CD134). Intravenous ivuxolimab was administered to patients every 2 weeks at six dose levels: 0.01, 0.1, 0.3, 1.5, 3 and 10 mg/kg. Three dose-escalation patients achieved partial responses, one with hepatocellular carcinoma and two with cutaneous melanoma. The monotherapy dose-escalation portion (N = 52 patients) of the phase I ivuxolimab trial is reported in the paper. The point of sequencing TCRbeta in the periphery was to test whether ivuxolimab changed TCR sequence diversity and drove clonal T-cell expansion. The dose-escalation cohort was about 87% male with a mean age of approximately 60 years, ranging from roughly 20 to 80. Among the approximately 50 dose-escalation patients, around 20 had hepatocellular carcinoma, roughly 15 melanoma, 9 renal cell carcinoma and 9 head and neck cancer. Prior anti-PD-1, anti-PD-L1 or anti-CTLA-4 therapy was permitted, and roughly two fifths of dose-escalation patients had received checkpoint inhibitors.

Turning to this clone: What this receptor recognizes is not known. No much larger clone is present one base from it, and per-base qualities are unavailable.

The trial excluded patients who had a history of autoimmune disease or who were on systemic immunosuppression. Peripheral blood for TCR sequencing was collected from all dose cohorts at baseline, on cycle 4 day 1, and on cycle 7 day 1. Samples came from an open-label, multicenter, first-in-human phase I dose-escalation trial of ivuxolimab. The trial enrolled adults with locally advanced or metastatic head and neck squamous cell, hepatocellular, melanoma or renal cell carcinoma. Before TCR sequencing, CD4+ T cells and CD8+ T cells from peripheral blood were sorted into separate populations. To sequence the TCRbeta CDR3 region, genomic DNA was isolated from the sorted cells. TCRbeta CDR3 regions were sequenced using the immunoSEQ Assay. TCRdb took this table from immuneACCESS and kept in-frame rearrangements with V and J called. Such tables lack part of the clones; where checked against another copy, unresolved V genes explain under half of the gap, and the rest is unexplained. Here the sample has approximately 78,000 clones; around 86% occur a single time. Approximately 7% of the sample is in the top ten clones.

Summary of the overall study and its limitations: Low levels of normalized T-cell clonal expansion were also seen in some patients who did not respond. Which antigens the clonally expanded peripheral T cells were specific for was not determined. After ivuxolimab, CD8+ T cells had more expanded clones than CD4+ T cells on average. At doses of 0.1 to 3.0 mg/kg, clonal expansion of both CD4+ and CD8+ blood T cells was observed from baseline to week 6. Partial responders in the 0.1-3.0 mg/kg groups had among the lowest normalized peripheral clonal expansion, especially among CD8+ T cells.

This specimen consisted of CD4+ or CD8+ T cells sorted from blood, obtained in a trial of the OX40 agonist ivuxolimab. This clonotype was obtained from an adult with an advanced solid tumor such as melanoma, head and neck, liver or kidney cancer.

The CDR3 reads as follows: CASSLRASGAETQYF. The base sequence is TGTGCCAGCAGCTTGAGGGCTAGCGGGGCGGAGACCCAGTACTTC. Here the chain combines TRBV5-4 and TRBJ2-5; 9 central nucleotides agree with TRBD2. The CDR3 contains 15 residues, cysteine and phenylalanine counted. The retained sequence is limited to the CDR3, 45 bases, with the frame set at the first base. From a lookup of the germline V gene (reference sequence), CDR1 and CDR2 are SGHNT and YYREEE. V has 1 base trimmed and J has 5 bases trimmed; junction bases matching no gene number 6.